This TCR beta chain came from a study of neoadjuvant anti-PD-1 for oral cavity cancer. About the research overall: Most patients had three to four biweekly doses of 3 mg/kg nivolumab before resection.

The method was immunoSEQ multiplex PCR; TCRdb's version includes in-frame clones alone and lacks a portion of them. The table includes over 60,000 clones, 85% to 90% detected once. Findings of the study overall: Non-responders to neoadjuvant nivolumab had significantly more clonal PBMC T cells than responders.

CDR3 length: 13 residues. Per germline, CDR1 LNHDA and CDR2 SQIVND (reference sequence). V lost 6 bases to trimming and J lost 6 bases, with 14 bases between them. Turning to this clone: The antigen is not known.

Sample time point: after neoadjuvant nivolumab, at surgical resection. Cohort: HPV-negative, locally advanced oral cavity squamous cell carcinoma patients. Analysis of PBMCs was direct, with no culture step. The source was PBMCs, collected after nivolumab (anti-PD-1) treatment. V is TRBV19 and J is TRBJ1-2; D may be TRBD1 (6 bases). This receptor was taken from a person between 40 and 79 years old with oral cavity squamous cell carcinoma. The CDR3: CASSSEGGNGYTF. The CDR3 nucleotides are TGTGCCAGTAGCTCGGAAGGGGGGAATGGCTACACCTTC.